These 20 T cell receptor beta chains share one sample of origin, sequenced in a study of cytomegalovirus exposure and HLA in healthy donors. 60 Vbeta and 13 Jbeta primers were used in PCR. The repertoire was sequenced with immunoSEQ multiplex PCR; TCRdb's copy has only in-frame clones and lacks some. The sample yields 65,000 or so clones, 62% seen once. Sequencing was performed on PBMCs. These receptors came from a man aged 30 to 39 in good health and CMV-seronegative.

The chain employs TRBV9 and TRBJ2-3, with 9 bases lining up with TRBD2. The V gene's germline CDR1 is SGDLS and CDR2 YYNGEE. CDR3 length equals 19 residues. With 0 bases clipped from V and 2 bases from J, the junction kept 13 bases outside the gene matches. The CDR3 sequence: CASSVAAGGLAGFTDTQYF. The DNA for the CDR3 is TGTGCCAGCAGCGTAGCGGCAGGGGGGCTAGCGGGGTTCACAGATACGCAGTATTTT.

V usage is TRBV9 and J usage is TRBJ2-5; 7 nucleotides line up with TRBD2. Germline V CDR1 and CDR2: SGDLS, YYNGEE. Trimming took 0 bases from V and 6 from J; bases not matched to a gene: 5. CDR3 length: 14 residues. CDR3 bases: TGTGCCAGCAGCGTAGGCGGGGGTTGGAAGACCCAGTACTTC. This encodes CASSVGGGWKTQYF. Together with reference TRBV9 and TRBJ2-5, the CDR3 gives the full variable domain: DSGVTQTPKHLITATGQRVTLRCSPRSGDLSVYWYQQSLDQGLQFLIQYYNGEERAKGNILERFSAQQFPDLHSELNLSSLELGDSALYFCASSVGGGWKTQYFGPGTRLLVL.

The chain links TRBV19 to TRBJ1-4; TRBD1 matches 9 bases. Germline V CDR1 and CDR2: LNHDA, SQIVND (reference sequence). The CDR3 is 14 residues long. V shed 5 bases and J 7 bases; nucleotides not matched to a gene: 5. CDR3 amino acids: CASSAQGAIEKLFF. CDR3 bases: TGTGCCAGTAGTGCACAGGGGGCCATTGAAAAACTGTTTTTT.

This clone was seen a few times. This chain joins TRBV7-8 and TRBJ2-3; 13 bases map to TRBD2. The CDR3 covers 19 residues. Trimming cost V 2 bases and J 0 bases; bases outside gene matches: 8. CDR1 is SGHVS and CDR2 is FQNEAQ in the germline V gene. The CDR3 bases are TGTGCCAGCAGCTTATACCCGGGACTAGCGGGACCTAGCACAGATACGCAGTATTTT. Protein sequence: CASSLYPGLAGPSTDTQYF.

The table lists this clone with a few counts. The chain has TRBV7-9 and TRBJ2-3; D is unresolved. Germline V CDR1 and CDR2: SEHNR, FQNEAQ (reference sequence). Deletions cut 1 base from V and 6 bases from J, with 8 bases between. The CDR3 is 13 residues long. CDR3 in amino acids: CASSLGLLDTQYF. The CDR3 nucleotides are TGTGCCAGCAGCTTAGGTCTTCTGGATACGCAGTATTTT.

This clone has a count of ten or more. The chain couples TRBV7-6 to TRBJ2-7; the D gene is possibly TRBD1 (6 bases). The V gene's germline CDR1 is SGHVS and CDR2 FNYEAQ. This CDR3 is built from 16 residues. V dropped 1 base and J dropped 3 bases, with 16 bases sitting between them. The CDR3 DNA follows: TGTGCCAGCAGCTTAGGGGACCGGGACACGAACTACGAGCAGTACTTC. Residues: CASSLGDRDTNYEQYF. Looking up the rest from reference TRBV7-6 and TRBJ2-7 gives the full variable domain: GAGVSQSPRYKVTKRGQDVALRCDPISGHVSLYWYRQALGQGPEFLTYFNYEAQQDKSGLPNDRFSAERPEGSISTLTIQRTEQRDSAMYRCASSLGDRDTNYEQYFGPGTRLTVT.

With respect to this clone: Within the sample, other DNA sequences also encode this same CDR3. The chain combines TRBV29-1 with TRBJ1-2; TRBD1 aligns across 10 bases. Germline V gene sequence: CDR1 SQVTM, CDR2 ANQGSEA. Trimming at V came to 4 bases and at J to 1 base, leaving 6 bases not matched to a gene. CDR3 length equals 15 residues. CDR3 region: CSVGGQGSYNYGYTF. CDR3 DNA: TGCAGCGTTGGGGGACAGGGGTCGTATAACTATGGCTACACCTTC.

V is TRBV4-2 and J is TRBJ2-5; D might be TRBD2 (5 bases). The CDR3 has 13 residues. Germline V gives CDR1 LGHNA, CDR2 YNFKEQ. V lost 5 bases, J lost 5 bases, and 12 bases lay in between. CDR3 nucleotides: TGTGCCAGCAGCGAGGGTTACGGCGAGACCCAGTACTTC. Translating it yields CASSEGYGETQYF.

V gene TRBV11-2 combines with J gene TRBJ2-1, with a weak D call TRBD1 (5 bases). V was trimmed by 0 bases and J by 6 bases, leaving 12 bases between them. Germline loops: CDR1 SGHAT, CDR2 FQNNGV. This CDR3 spans 15 amino acids. The CDR3 region is CASSLDPTGRNEQFF. The CDR3, as DNA: TGTGCCAGCAGCTTAGATCCCACAGGACGCAATGAGCAGTTCTTC.

This clone was counted between two and nine times. This chain connects TRBV14 to TRBJ1-1; D ambiguous. Looked up from germline, CDR1 is SGHDN and CDR2 is FVKESK. The CDR3 runs to 14 residues. The V end was cut by 0 bases, the J end by 5 bases, with 10 bases between. CDR3 sequence: CASSQDPGWTEAFF. DNA for the CDR3: TGTGCCAGCAGCCAAGACCCAGGTTGGACTGAAGCTTTCTTT.

This clone was recorded only once. The rearrangement links TRBV12-5 to TRBJ2-2; 7 bases are shared with TRBD1. The trim removed 0 bases at V and 4 bases at J, leaving 14 bases unmatched. The CDR3 loop spans 19 amino acids. Germline V gene lookup returns CDR1 LGHNT and CDR2 FRNRAP. CDR3 sequence reads: CASGLVLSQGGEGTGELFF. For the CDR3, the DNA is TGTGCTAGTGGTTTGGTACTGAGTCAAGGGGGCGAAGGCACCGGGGAGCTGTTTTTT.

This chain connects TRBV4-2 to TRBJ2-3, with 7 bases identical to TRBD2. The V gene's germline CDR1 is LGHNA and CDR2 YNFKEQ. The V and J ends lost 1 base and 2 bases, in that order; junction bases with no gene match: 6. The length of the CDR3 is 16 residues. CDR3 bases: TGTGCCAGCAGCCAAGTGCTAGCGGAGGACACAGATACGCAGTATTTT. It translates to CASSQVLAEDTDTQYF.

Only one count was recorded for this clone. The chain links TRBV6-1 to TRBJ2-7; D ambiguous. This CDR3 region has 14 residues. Germline-derived CDR1 and CDR2 are MNHNS and SASEGT. Trimming removed 5 bases from V and 3 bases from J, with 14 bases in between. The CDR3 sequence is CASSTPVIGYEQYF. DNA of the CDR3: TGTGCCAGCAGTACACCCGTGATTGGCTACGAGCAGTACTTC.

The V gene is TRBV10-3, the J gene TRBJ1-2, with D perhaps matching TRBD1 (5 bases). The CDR3 loop spans 14 amino acids. The V and J ends lost 5 bases and 0 bases respectively, with 10 bases between them. Germline CDR1 is ENHRY and CDR2 is SYGVKD. The CDR3 nucleotides are TGTGCCATCAGTCCAAGGGGTGCTAACTATGGCTACACCTTC. Amino acid sequence: CAISPRGANYGYTF.

In regard to this clone: A much more abundant neighbour one base away suggests this may be a read error. Other DNA variants within this sample encode the same CDR3. V gene TRBV7-8 combines with J gene TRBJ2-7; no reliable D call. This CDR3 comprises 11 residues. Germline-derived CDR1 and CDR2 are SGHVS and FQNEAQ. V was cut by 3 bases and J by 2 bases, with 2 bases left in between. As DNA, the CDR3 is TGTGCCAGCAGCTTTACCTACGAGCAGTACTTC. This translates into CASSFTYEQYF.

The CDR3 sequence: CAWSRGTGGGTGELFF. The CDR3 nucleotides read TGTGCCTGGAGCCGCGGGACAGGGGGTGGAACCGGGGAGCTGTTTTTT. The chain joins TRBV30 to TRBJ2-2; 11 bases align to TRBD1. V gave up 3 bases and J gave up 5 bases; unmatched junction bases: 8. Looked up from germline, CDR1 is GTSNPN and CDR2 is SVGIG (reference sequence). This CDR3 has 16 residues.

The rearrangement links TRBV6-6 to TRBJ2-3, with TRBD1 matching over 8 bases. The CDR3 consists of 15 residues. CDR1 and CDR2 from the germline V gene are MNHNY and SVGAGI (reference sequence). The junction had 8 bases not matched to a gene; V was cut back by 6 bases and J by 3 bases. DNA for the CDR3: TGTGCCAGCAGGATGGGACAGGATGAGACAGATACGCAGTATTTT. The encoded protein is CASRMGQDETDTQYF.

The gene calls are TRBV18 and TRBJ2-7; perhaps TRBD1 as D (5 bases). CDR3 length equals 13 residues. Germline V lookup: CDR1 KGHSH, CDR2 LQKENI. V lost 6 bases to trimming and J lost 4 bases, with 13 bases between them. The CDR3 DNA reads as TGTGCCAGCTCCCCGGACAAGACTTACGAGCAGTACTTC. This translates into CASSPDKTYEQYF.

This clone was seen a handful of times. The CDR3 DNA follows: TGCGCGGCCGGGACAGGGAACTGTGAGCAGTTCTTC. Protein product: CAAGTGNCEQFF. The chain is built from TRBV10-1 and TRBJ2-1; 9 positions agree with TRBD1. In germline, CDR1 is WNHNN, CDR2 SYGVQD (reference sequence). The CDR3 totals 12 residues.

The rearrangement joins TRBV10-3 to TRBJ1-5, with D possibly being TRBD1 (5 bases). V was trimmed by 7 bases and J by 7 bases, leaving 5 bases between them. This CDR3 contains 10 residues. The germline V gene has CDR1 ENHRY and CDR2 SYGVKD. The CDR3 DNA follows: TGTGCCATCAAGGGGCAGCCCCAGCATTTT. Translated, it gives CAIKGQPQHF.